In its sample, the clone carrying this T cell receptor (beta chain) was seen many times. The use of a sample-barcoded 5' primer and a J-beta primer mix characterized a second PCR of roughly 6 to 12 cycles. TCRdb itself ran the 5' RACE reads through MiXCR, one entry per CDR3 protein. The profile shows some 640,000 distinct CDR3 sequences, about 28% of them singletons. Trimming left V 4 bases short and J 5 bases short, with 11 bases between. CDR3 length: 12 residues. In germline, CDR1 is GTSNPN, CDR2 SVGIG (reference sequence). The entry originates in a study of blood T cells in healthy people across ages.

This TCR was recovered from a woman over 75 in good health. V gene TRBV30 combines with J gene TRBJ2-5; D possibly corresponds to TRBD1 (6 bases). Sequences were obtained from blood. In DNA form, the CDR3 reads TGTGCCTGGAATTTGAGGGGGGAGACCCAGTACTTC. Protein product: CAWNLRGETQYF.